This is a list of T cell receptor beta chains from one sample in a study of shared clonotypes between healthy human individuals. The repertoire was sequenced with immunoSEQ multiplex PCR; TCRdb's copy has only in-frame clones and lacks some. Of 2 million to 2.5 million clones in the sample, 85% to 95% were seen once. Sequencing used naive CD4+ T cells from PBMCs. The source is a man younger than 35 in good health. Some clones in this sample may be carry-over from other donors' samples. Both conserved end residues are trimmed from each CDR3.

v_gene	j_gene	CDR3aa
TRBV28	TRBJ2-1	ASSRLAGGNNEQF
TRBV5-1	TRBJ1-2	ASSLGDSPYYGYT
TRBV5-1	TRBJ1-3	ASSPGQEPSGNTIY
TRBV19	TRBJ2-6	ASLLTGGRSGANVLT
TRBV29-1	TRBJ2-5	SVGSQGMETQY
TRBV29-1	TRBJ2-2	SVPLIEDTGELF
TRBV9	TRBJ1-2	ASSPEVRLSGFGYGYT
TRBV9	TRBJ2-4	ASSAGTPLNIQY
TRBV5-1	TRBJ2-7	ASSLEPTGLFEQY
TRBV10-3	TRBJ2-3	AIRGQVFADTQY
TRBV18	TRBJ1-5	ASSPSALRGNQPQH
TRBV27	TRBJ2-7	ASSLSGLGQISGYEQY
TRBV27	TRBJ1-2	ASSLGFPPTGYT
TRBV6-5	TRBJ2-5	ASGRGGNQETQY
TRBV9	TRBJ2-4	ASSATGGPNIQY
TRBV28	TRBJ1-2	ASSLSAPLGYT
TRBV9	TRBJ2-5	ASSVGSLAAKETQY
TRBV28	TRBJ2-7	ASSREQGRYYEQY
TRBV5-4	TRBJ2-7	ASRRGTSDEQY
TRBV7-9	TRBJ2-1	ASSPSVGQLRGDEQF
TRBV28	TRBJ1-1	ASSLQGARTEAF
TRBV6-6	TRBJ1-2	ASSSQGRGGYT
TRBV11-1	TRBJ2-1	ASSLVLGLNNEQF
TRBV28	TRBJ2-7	ASSLGGSSYEQY
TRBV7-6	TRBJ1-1	ASSLAPGGTEAF
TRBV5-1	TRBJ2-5	ASSPGQSQETQY
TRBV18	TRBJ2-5	ASSPAGGRLQETQY
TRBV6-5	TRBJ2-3	ASSYRTSGRTDTQY
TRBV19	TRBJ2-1	ASVGVLGSYNEQF
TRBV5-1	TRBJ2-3	ASSSGLAGSTDTQY
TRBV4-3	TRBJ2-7	ASSQDRTAYEQY
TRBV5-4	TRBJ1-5	ASSLGGSNQPQH
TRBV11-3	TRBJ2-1	ASSLDRGEQF
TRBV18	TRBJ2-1	ASSPPGSGTGTNEQF
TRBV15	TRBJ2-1	ATSREGTGILNEQF
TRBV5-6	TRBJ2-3	ASSLANTDTQY
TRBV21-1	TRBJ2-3	GTNAQY
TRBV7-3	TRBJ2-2	ASAGFGTGELF
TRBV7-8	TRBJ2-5	ASSLGNLAGGDVGTQY
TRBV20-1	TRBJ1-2	SAGDIYGYT
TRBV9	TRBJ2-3	ASSGGYDRSTDTQY